This T cell receptor (beta chain) derives from a study of blood T cell repertoires in COVID-19. TCRdb's copy holds only in-frame clones and misses some; the assay was immunoSEQ multiplex PCR. This repertoire shows some 150,000 clones, 85% found once; its top ten account for around 3.1%. The sample taken for sequencing was peripheral blood. The sequence was obtained from a woman between 40 and 50 years old with active or convalescent COVID-19.

The CDR3 DNA follows: TGTGCCACCAGTGACGTAGGACAGGGGGGGAACACCGGGGAGCTGTTTTTT. It is translated as CATSDVGQGGNTGELFF. This chain joins TRBV24-1 and TRBJ2-2; 10 bases map to TRBD1. CDR3 size: 17 residues. Trimming at V came to 4 bases and at J to 1 base, leaving 5 bases not matched to a gene. From germline, CDR1 is KGHDR and CDR2 SFDVKD.